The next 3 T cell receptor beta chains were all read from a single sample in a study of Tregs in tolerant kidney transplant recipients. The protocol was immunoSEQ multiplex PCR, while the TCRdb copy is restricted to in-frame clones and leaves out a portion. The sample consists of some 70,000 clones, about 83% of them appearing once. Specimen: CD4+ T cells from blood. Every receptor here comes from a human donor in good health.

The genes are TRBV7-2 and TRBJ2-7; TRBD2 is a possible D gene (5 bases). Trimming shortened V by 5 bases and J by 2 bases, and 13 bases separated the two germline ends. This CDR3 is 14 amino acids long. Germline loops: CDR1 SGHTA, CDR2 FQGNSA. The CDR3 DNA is TGTGCCAGCAGCCTCGGAGCGGCGACCTACGAGCAGTACTTC. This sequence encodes CASSLGAATYEQYF.

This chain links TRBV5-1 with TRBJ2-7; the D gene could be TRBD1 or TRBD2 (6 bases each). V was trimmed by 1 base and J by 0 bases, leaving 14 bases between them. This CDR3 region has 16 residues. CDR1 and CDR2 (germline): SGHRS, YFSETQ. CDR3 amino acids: CASSLRGGLGSYEQYF. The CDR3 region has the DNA TGCGCCAGCAGCTTGCGTGGGGGGCTTGGCTCCTACGAGCAGTACTTC. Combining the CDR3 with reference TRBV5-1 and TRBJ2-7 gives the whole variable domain KAGVTQTPRYLIKTRGQQVTLSCSPISGHRSVSWYQQTPGQGLQFLFEYFSETQRNKGNFPGRFSGRQFSNSRSEMNVSTLELGDSALYLCASSLRGGLGSYEQYFGPGTRLTVT.

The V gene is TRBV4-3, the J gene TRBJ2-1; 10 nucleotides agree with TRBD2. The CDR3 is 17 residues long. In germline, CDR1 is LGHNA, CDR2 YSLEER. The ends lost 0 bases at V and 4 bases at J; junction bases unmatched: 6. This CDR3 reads CASSQDPASGGYNEQFF. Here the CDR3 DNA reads TGCGCCAGCAGCCAAGATCCGGCTAGCGGGGGTTACAATGAGCAGTTCTTC.